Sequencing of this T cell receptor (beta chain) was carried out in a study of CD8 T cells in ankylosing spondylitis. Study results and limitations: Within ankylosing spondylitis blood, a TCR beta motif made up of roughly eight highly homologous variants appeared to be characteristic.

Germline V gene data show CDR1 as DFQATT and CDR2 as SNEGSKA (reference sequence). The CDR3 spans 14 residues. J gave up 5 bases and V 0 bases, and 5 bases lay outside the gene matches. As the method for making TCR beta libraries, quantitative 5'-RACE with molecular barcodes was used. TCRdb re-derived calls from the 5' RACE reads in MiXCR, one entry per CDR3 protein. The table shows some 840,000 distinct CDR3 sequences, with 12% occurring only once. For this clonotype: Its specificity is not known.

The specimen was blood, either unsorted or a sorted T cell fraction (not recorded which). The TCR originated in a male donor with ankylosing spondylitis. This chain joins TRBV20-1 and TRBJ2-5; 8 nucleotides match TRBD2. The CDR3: CSARDPGGLETQYF. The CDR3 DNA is TGCAGTGCTAGAGATCCGGGAGGGCTTGAGACCCAGTACTTC.